What follows are 4 T cell receptor beta chains derived from one specimen sequenced in a study of blood T cell repertoires in COVID-19. Repertoires were generated with immunoSEQ multiplex PCR, while TCRdb's copy carries only in-frame clones and drops some. The sample records 190,000 or so clones, 80% to 90% being singletons. What was sequenced was peripheral blood. The receptors come from a woman younger than 30 who had recovered from COVID-19.

This clone was seen only a few times. The chain links TRBV6-4 to TRBJ2-1; 8 nucleotides match TRBD1. Germline V gene lookup returns CDR1 MRHNA and CDR2 SNTAGT. V shed 5 bases, J shed 7 bases, and the junction held 7 bases outside the gene matches. CDR3 length: 14 residues. Here the CDR3 DNA reads TGTGCCAGCAGTTGGACAGGGACGGCGAATGAGCAGTTCTTC. Protein sequence: CASSWTGTANEQFF.

CDR3 in amino acids: CASSLTGVGEQYV. Here the CDR3 DNA reads TGTGCCAGCAGCCTAACAGGGGTGGGAGAGCAGTACGTC. The rearrangement uses TRBV7-2 and TRBJ2-7; 7 bases agree with TRBD1. This CDR3 comprises 13 residues. V dropped 5 bases and J dropped 7; count of bases not matched to a gene: 8. Germline values: CDR1 SGHTA, CDR2 FQGNSA.

This chain links TRBV27 with TRBJ1-1; D is unresolved. Germline V gene sequence: CDR1 MNHEY, CDR2 SMNVEV (reference sequence). The CDR3 consists of 12 residues. V was clipped by 6 bases and J by 6 bases, with 11 bases between them. CDR3 nucleotides: TGTGCCAGCAGGAAAAGGGAGGCTGAAGCTTTCTTT. The encoded protein is CASRKREAEAFF.

The rearrangement uses TRBV10-3 and TRBJ1-6; TRBD1 is a possible D gene (5 bases). CDR1 is ENHRY and CDR2 is SYGVKD in the germline V gene. V was cut by 4 bases and J by 7 bases, with 17 bases left in between. The CDR3 spans 16 residues. CDR3 region: CAISGVTPRGNSPLHF. In DNA, the CDR3 is TGTGCCATCAGTGGGGTGACCCCAAGGGGAAATTCACCCCTCCACTTT.